This T cell receptor beta chain was retrieved from a study of shared clonotypes between healthy human individuals. General observations from the study: Richness estimates generally favored naive over memory subsets. The naive CD4 repertoires of a few donors were compared, and approximately 5% of clonotypes were shared.

The V gene's germline CDR1 is ENHRY and CDR2 SYGVKD. The V gene lost 7 bases and the J gene lost 8 bases, with 23 bases spanning the gap. The CDR3 loop spans 15 amino acids. Genomic DNA belonging to each subset was distributed in equal measure over several immunoSEQ plates. The protocol was immunoSEQ multiplex PCR, while the TCRdb copy is restricted to in-frame clones and leaves out a portion. The sample has about 2.4 million clones, 93% seen once; the top ten hold approximately 0.37%. A word on this clone: Its antigen is unknown.

The chain combines TRBV10-3 with TRBJ1-2; maybe TRBD1 (5 bases). The TCR was taken from a man aged 18 to 29 in good health. Some clones in this sample may be carry-over from other donors' samples. What was sequenced was naive CD4+ T cells from PBMCs. The subset: CD45RA+ positively selected. The CDR3 DNA reads TGTGCCATCACACCTCAGGAGGGGAAGGGCAACGGCTACACCTTC. This encodes CAITPQEGKGNGYTF.